One sample yielded the 15 T cell receptor beta chains listed below, sequenced in a study of CD8+ T cells in alopecia areata. Reverse transcription of extracted RNA yielded cDNA, which provided the sequencing template. Assay: immunoSEQ multiplex PCR; the TCRdb copy retains only in-frame clones and omits some. Of about 200,000 clones listed, roughly 57% are singletons. The material was CD4+ T cells sorted from blood, obtained at week 0. The receptors were gathered from a human donor with alopecia areata.

As regards this clone: Distinct nucleotide sequences in the sample also encode this CDR3. The chain combines TRBV29-1 with TRBJ2-3; D is perhaps TRBD2 (5 bases). The CDR3 runs 13 residues. Germline V lookup: CDR1 SQVTM, CDR2 ANQGSEA. Trimming shortened V by 4 bases and J by 2 bases, and 10 bases separated the two germline ends. The chain's CDR3 is CSVGGRVTDTQYF. DNA of the CDR3: TGCAGCGTTGGCGGGCGCGTCACAGATACGCAGTATTTT.

The chain links TRBV29-1 to TRBJ2-5; the D gene is possibly TRBD1 (7 bases). V lost 7 bases and J 4 bases, leaving 13 bases between the germline ends. The CDR3 contains 12 residues. Germline V gives CDR1 SQVTM, CDR2 ANQGSEA. The CDR3 sequence: CSALQGGETQYF. The CDR3 region has the DNA TGCAGCGCTCTTCAGGGGGGAGAGACCCAGTACTTC.

The chain is built from TRBV4-2 and TRBJ1-2, with 7 bases aligning to TRBD1. Germline lookup yields CDR1 LGHNA and CDR2 YNFKEQ. V gave up 4 bases and J gave up 5 bases; unmatched junction bases: 4. The CDR3 consists of 13 residues. CDR3 sequence reads: CASSPGDRYGYTF. In DNA, the CDR3 is TGTGCCAGCAGCCCCGGGGACAGATATGGCTACACCTTC.

The chain couples TRBV5-1 to TRBJ2-3; 7 nucleotides agree with TRBD2. The V gene's germline CDR1 is SGHRS and CDR2 YFSETQ. The CDR3 is 15 residues long. The V and J ends lost 1 base and 6 bases, in that order; junction bases with no gene match: 8. The CDR3 DNA reads TGCGCCAGCAGCTTGACGGGGGGAAAGTGGGATACGCAGTATTTT. Translating gives CASSLTGGKWDTQYF.

V is TRBV30 and J is TRBJ1-5; D remains unclear. CDR1 is GTSNPN, CDR2 SVGIG, per germline (reference sequence). This CDR3 contains 13 residues. With 3 bases removed from V and 3 bases from J, the gap between germline ends came to 9 bases. This CDR3 is CAWSSDDNQPQHF. In DNA form, the CDR3 reads TGTGCCTGGAGCTCGGACGACAATCAGCCCCAGCATTTT.

This clone was seen a handful of times. V usage is TRBV29-1 and J usage is TRBJ2-7; 10 bases align to TRBD2. Trimming took 4 bases from V and 6 from J; bases not matched to a gene: 15. The CDR3 is 16 amino acids. CDR1 is SQVTM and CDR2 is ANQGSEA in the germline V gene. CDR3: CSVVTLPSGGQREQYF. CDR3 DNA: TGCAGCGTTGTCACCTTGCCTAGCGGGGGACAGCGCGAGCAGTACTTC.

There are many counts of this clone. J is TRBJ1-1 and V is TRBV6-4; a possible D gene is TRBD1 (5 bases). The CDR3 sequence is 13 residues long. The V gene lost 2 bases and the J gene lost 1 base, with 5 bases spanning the gap. Germline CDR1 MRHNA, CDR2 SNTAGT. CDR3 DNA sequence: TGTGCCAGCAGTGACGGGGCGAACACTGAAGCTTTCTTT. It yields the protein CASSDGANTEAFF.

V gene TRBV9 combines with J gene TRBJ1-6; unclear D gene. The CDR3 contains 16 residues. The germline V gene encodes CDR1 SGDLS and CDR2 YYNGEE. V gave up 2 bases and J gave up 9 bases, with 18 bases separating them. CDR3 in DNA: TGTGCCAGCAGCGTGCAGTTGGGGTCCGCCTCTTCACCCCTCCACTTT. The encoded protein is CASSVQLGSASSPLHF.

The gene calls are TRBV20-1 and TRBJ2-1; the D gene could be TRBD1 or TRBD2 (6 bases each). V was trimmed by 0 bases and J by 15 bases, leaving 12 bases between them. CDR3 size: 11 residues. Germline V CDR1 and CDR2: DFQATT, SNEGSKA (reference sequence). The CDR3 DNA sequence: TGCAGTGCTAGAGAGGGGGGCCTTCTGTTCTTC. This gives the protein CSAREGGLLFF.

The chain is built from TRBV7-8 and TRBJ2-6; tentative D call: TRBD1 (6 bases). This CDR3 has 15 residues. Germline V gives CDR1 SGHVS, CDR2 FQNEAQ. V lost 4 bases and J lost 2, with 9 bases in between. CDR3 DNA: TGTGCCAGCAGCTCGACAGGCACTGGGGCCAACGTCCTGACTTTC. Its protein is CASSSTGTGANVLTF. The whole variable domain, remainder taken from reference TRBV7-8 and TRBJ2-6, is GAGVSQSPRYKVAKRGQDVALRCDPISGHVSLFWYQQALGQGPEFLTYFQNEAQLDKSGLPSDRFFAERPEGSVSTLKIQRTQQEDSAVYLCASSSTGTGANVLTFGAGSRLTVL.

V and J are TRBV2 and TRBJ2-7; the match to TRBD1 covers 10 bases. CDR1 is SNHLY, CDR2 FYNNEI, per germline. V was clipped by 7 bases and J by 7 bases; unmatched bases: 13. This CDR3 region has 15 residues. CDR3 sequence reads: CASNLPGQGTKEQYF. For the CDR3, the DNA is TGTGCCAGCAACCTCCCGGGACAGGGGACGAAGGAGCAGTACTTC.

The chain uses TRBV2 and TRBJ2-2; 7 bases agree with TRBD1. Trimming took 9 bases from V and 5 from J; bases not matched to a gene: 6. Germline-derived CDR1 and CDR2 are SNHLY and FYNNEI. The CDR3 covers 13 residues. The CDR3 DNA reads TGTGCCAGGAGGGGGCAGCCGACCGGGGAGCTGTTTTTT. This translates into CARRGQPTGELFF.

This clone was recorded once. This chain uses TRBV7-9 with TRBJ2-5; 7 nucleotides line up with TRBD1. The J segment lost 2 bases and the V segment lost 1 base, leaving 7 bases of the junction unmatched. The CDR3 is 16 residues long. Looked up from germline, CDR1 is SEHNR and CDR2 is FQNEAQ (reference sequence). The CDR3 sequence is CASSLGGNRGQETQYF. DNA of the CDR3: TGTGCCAGCAGCTTAGGGGGCAACAGGGGACAAGAGACCCAGTACTTC.

The gene calls are TRBV9 and TRBJ2-5; perhaps D is TRBD1 or TRBD2 (5 bases each). V gave up 4 bases and J gave up 7 bases, with 17 bases separating them. CDR3 length: 14 residues. CDR1 and CDR2 from the germline V gene are SGDLS and YYNGEE. The CDR3 reads CASSSVHVGRTQYF. Here the CDR3 DNA reads TGTGCCAGCAGCTCGGTTCACGTGGGACGGACCCAGTACTTC.

The chain combines TRBV30 with TRBJ1-1, with D perhaps matching TRBD1 (5 bases). The V gene lost 2 bases and the J gene lost 12 bases, with 16 bases spanning the gap. The CDR3 totals 12 residues. From germline, CDR1 is GTSNPN and CDR2 SVGIG (reference sequence). The CDR3 loop is CAWSRDGGKSFF. The CDR3 DNA follows: TGTGCCTGGAGTCGGGACGGGGGAAAATCTTTCTTT.